The source of this T cell receptor beta chain is a study of T cells in Graves' hyperthyroidism and ophthalmopathy (dated by TCRdb to the late 2010s). A note on the overall study: Peripheral blood was collected at initial diagnosis, before any treatment. TCR V-J signatures able to tell the groups apart were searched for in a discovery cohort of approximately 95 patients, of whom over 40 had Graves' ophthalmopathy and 57 had stable Graves' hyperthyroidism. An independent validation cohort of about 20 hyperthyroidism patients and some 15 patients who later progressed to ophthalmopathy tested prospective prediction of ophthalmopathy. The 90 to 100 discovery patients were randomly divided into training and test sets at a 7:3 ratio. In six Graves' hyperthyroidism patients, the study also compared T-cell repertoires from thyroid tissue with T-cell repertoires from blood. After blood sampling, hyperthyroidism patients were treated with methimazole at a starting dose of 30 mg daily, and ophthalmopathy patients were treated with high-dose intravenous methylprednisolone. The paper reports TCR Vbeta CDR3 sequencing of some 140 peripheral blood samples: 40 to 45 ophthalmopathy, fewer than 80 hyperthyroidism and some 17 progressor patients.

V is pared back by 1 base and J by 2 bases, with 9 bases lying between the germline termini. The CDR3 measures 14 amino acids from cysteine to phenylalanine. Here the CDR3 DNA is all that survives: 42 bases in frame from base 1. From the germline V gene, CDR1 is SGHTA and CDR2 is FQGNSA. The TCR beta CDR3 regions were amplified from the RNA transcripts. The first round of RT-PCR for the TCR CDR3 was performed with the HTBI primer set and the Qiagen OneStep RT-PCR kit. Libraries were constructed in a second round of multiplex PCR, after which size selection and purification were performed. Libraries were sequenced paired-end with 100 bp reads on an Illumina HiSeq2000. In the authors' own workflow: SOAPnuke was used to process the raw data, with reads discarded if the reads contained adapters or uncalled bases, had a mean Phred below 15, or lacked an exact constant-primer or identifier match. High-quality paired reads were merged with COPE v1.2.5, and unique nucleotide sequences were defined as clonotypes. MiTCR v1.1 was used to align the clonotypes against IMGT TRBV, TRBD and TRBJ reference segments. Only V-J combinations with frequency above 0.0001, covering roughly 99% of repertoires, were analysed. A TCS score was defined as the ratio of F50 (clonal expansion) to E x V (chaos), with BLOSUM62-based TCRdist applied between CDR3 peptides within each V-J. Welch's t-statistics and random forest reduced around 520 V-J features to under 15, which were used in a naive Bayes classifier (R e1071). TCRdb handled the public reads itself, with Q25 trimming in fastp and clone calling in MiXCR, and kept productive beta chains. Rows with one shared CDR3 protein collapse into an entry with the most common genes and DNA. The V and J calls reflect TCRdb's pipeline rather than the authors' work. Present in this sample are 500,000 or so distinct CDR3 sequences, around 16% of which were seen just once. 25% to 30% of the sample is in the top ten clones.

The paper's findings and limits, for the study overall: In cross-validation, a model built on a 13 V-J signature told ophthalmopathy apart from stable hyperthyroidism with 85% to 90% sensitivity and roughly 83% specificity, and in testing the same model reached 80%/75%. No statistical method was used to set the sample size in advance, and investigators knew the group allocation. During validation, the model predicted progression to ophthalmopathy a median of about 6.5 months ahead of onset, with just under 71% sensitivity and 72.22% specificity. Most expanded thyroid clonotypes (frequency above 0.001) were also detected in blood, suggesting blood repertoires may reflect thyroid immune responses.

Moderately to severely active disease, a Clinical Activity Score of at least 3, a NOSPECS grade of at least 4, and a duration under 3 months were present in ophthalmopathy patients. The study excluded patients with uncontrolled infections, other autoimmune diseases, pregnancy or lactation. Diagnoses were established on the basis of clinical symptoms, serum thyroxine and TRAb, thyroid ultrasound, and orbital computed tomography. PBMCs were isolated from roughly 10 ml of fresh peripheral blood by Ficoll-Paque density gradient centrifugation. Trizol reagent was used to extract total RNA, and RNA quality was then checked on an Agilent 2100 Bioanalyzer. As for this clonotype: What antigen it recognizes has not been identified. No much larger clone is present one base from it, and per-base qualities are unavailable.

The receptor's source is a woman aged 25 to 39 with Graves' ophthalmopathy. The rearranged segments are TRBV7-2 and TRBJ2-7; confidence is insufficient to name the D gene. The sample consisted of blood. CDR3 sequence: CASSLVPAAYEQYF. The nucleotide sequence is TGTGCCAGCAGCTTAGTTCCAGCAGCCTACGAGCAGTACTTC.